The clone carrying this T cell receptor beta chain appeared many times. No antigen is known for it. The sample belongs to a study of identical twins. Using its own MiXCR run on the 5' RACE reads, TCRdb lists one record per CDR3 protein. The top ten hold over 2% of the sample, which has hundreds of thousands of distinct CDR3 sequences, 8% to 9% seen once. Trimming removed 0 bases from V and 6 bases from J, with 12 bases in between. The CDR3 spans 14 residues. Germline-derived CDR1 and CDR2 are SGDLS and YYNGEE. Study-wide points: Beta out-of-frame sequences showed weaker excess sharing between twins.

A further study also used this sample, focusing on yellow fever vaccine responses in identical twins.

This chain connects TRBV9 to TRBJ1-1; the D is unclear. What was sequenced was memory (CD45RO+) T cells sorted from blood. This TCR derives from a woman between 18 and 29 years old in good health. The CDR3 here is CASSVAGGSAEAFF. DNA for the CDR3: TGTGCCAGCAGCGTAGCTGGAGGGAGCGCTGAAGCTTTCTTT.